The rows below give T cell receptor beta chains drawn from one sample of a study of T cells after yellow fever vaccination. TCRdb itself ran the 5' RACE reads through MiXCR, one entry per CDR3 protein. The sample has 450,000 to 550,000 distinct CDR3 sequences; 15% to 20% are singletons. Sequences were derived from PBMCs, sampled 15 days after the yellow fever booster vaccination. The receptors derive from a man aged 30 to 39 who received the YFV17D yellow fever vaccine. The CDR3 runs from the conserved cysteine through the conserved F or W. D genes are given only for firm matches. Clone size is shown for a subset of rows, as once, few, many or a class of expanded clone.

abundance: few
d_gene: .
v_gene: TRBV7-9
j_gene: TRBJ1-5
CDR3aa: CASSFQNQPQHF
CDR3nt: TGTGCCAGCAGCTTCCAGAATCAGCCCCAGCATTTT

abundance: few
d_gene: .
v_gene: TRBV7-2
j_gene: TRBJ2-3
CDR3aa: CASSRLGTTQYF
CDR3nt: TGTGCCAGCAGCAGACTAGGGACTACGCAGTATTTT

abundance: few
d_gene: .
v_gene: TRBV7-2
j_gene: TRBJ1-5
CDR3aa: CASSISTSNQPQHF
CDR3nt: TGTGCCAGCAGCATAAGTACGAGCAATCAGCCCCAGCATTTT

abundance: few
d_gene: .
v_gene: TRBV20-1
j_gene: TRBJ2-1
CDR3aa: CSARETGVSYNEQFF
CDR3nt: TGCAGTGCTAGAGAAACGGGAGTATCCTACAATGAGCAGTTCTTC

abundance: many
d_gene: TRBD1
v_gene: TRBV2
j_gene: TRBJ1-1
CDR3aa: CASSGDRNTEAFF
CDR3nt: TGTGCCAGCAGTGGGGACAGGAACACTGAAGCTTTCTTT

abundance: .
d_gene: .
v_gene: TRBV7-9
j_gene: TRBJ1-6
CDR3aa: CASSSPPSSYNSPLHF
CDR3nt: TGTGCCAGCAGCTCTCCCCCTAGCTCCTATAATTCACCCCTCCACTTT

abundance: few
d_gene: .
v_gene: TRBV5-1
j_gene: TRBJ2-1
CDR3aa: CASSLEGLDYNEQFF
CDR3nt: TGCGCCAGCAGCTTGGAGGGACTCGACTACAATGAGCAGTTCTTC

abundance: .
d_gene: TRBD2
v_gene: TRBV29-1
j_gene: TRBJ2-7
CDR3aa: CSVRPAGALPHEQYF
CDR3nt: TGCAGCGTCCGTCCGGCGGGAGCCCTCCCCCACGAGCAGTACTTC

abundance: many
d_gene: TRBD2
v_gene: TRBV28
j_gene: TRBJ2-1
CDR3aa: CASSRPGTSDHEQFF
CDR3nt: TGTGCCAGCAGTCGACCCGGGACTAGTGACCATGAGCAGTTCTTC

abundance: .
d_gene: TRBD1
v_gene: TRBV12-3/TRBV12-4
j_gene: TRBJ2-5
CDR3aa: CASSPTGSPGTQYF
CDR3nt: TGTGCCAGCAGCCCGACAGGGTCCCCAGGGACCCAGTACTTC

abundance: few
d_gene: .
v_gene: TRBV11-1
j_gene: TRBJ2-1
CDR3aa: CASSPSLQEFNEQFF
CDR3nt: TGTGCCAGCAGCCCATCGTTGCAGGAGTTCAACGAGCAGTTCTTC

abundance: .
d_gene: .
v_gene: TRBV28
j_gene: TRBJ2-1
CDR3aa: CASSFLFGRAHEQFF
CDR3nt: TGTGCCAGCAGTTTTTTATTCGGCAGGGCCCATGAGCAGTTCTTC

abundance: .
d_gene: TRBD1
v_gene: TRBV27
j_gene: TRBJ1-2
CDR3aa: CASSFTTGSYGYTF
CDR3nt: TGTGCCAGCAGTTTCACGACAGGGAGCTATGGCTACACCTTC

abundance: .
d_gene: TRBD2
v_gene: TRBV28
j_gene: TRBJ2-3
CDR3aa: CASSWGLAGADTQYF
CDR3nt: TGTGCCAGCAGTTGGGGACTAGCGGGAGCCGATACGCAGTATTTT

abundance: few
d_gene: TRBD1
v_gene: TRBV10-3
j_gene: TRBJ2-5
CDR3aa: CAIMGQGQETQYF
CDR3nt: TGTGCCATCATGGGACAGGGACAGGAGACCCAGTACTTC

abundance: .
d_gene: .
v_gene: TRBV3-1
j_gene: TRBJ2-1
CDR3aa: CASSPRASKGSSYNEQFF
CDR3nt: TGTGCCAGCAGCCCCCGGGCCTCGAAGGGGAGCTCCTACAATGAGCAGTTCTTC

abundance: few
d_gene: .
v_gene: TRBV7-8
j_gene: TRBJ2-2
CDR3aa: CASSLDLIGELFF
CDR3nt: TGTGCCAGCAGCTTAGACCTTATCGGGGAGCTGTTTTTT

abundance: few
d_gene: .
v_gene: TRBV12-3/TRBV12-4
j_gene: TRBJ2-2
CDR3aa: CASSLLGGGELFF
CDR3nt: TGTGCCAGCAGTTTACTCGGCGGCGGGGAGCTGTTTTTT

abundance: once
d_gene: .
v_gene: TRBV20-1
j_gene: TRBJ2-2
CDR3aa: CSATMAKAGELFF
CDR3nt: TGCAGTGCCACAATGGCTAAGGCCGGGGAGCTGTTTTTT

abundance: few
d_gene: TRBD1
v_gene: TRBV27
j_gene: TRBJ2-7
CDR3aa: CASSFTGVNYEQYF
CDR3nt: TGTGCCAGCAGTTTTACAGGGGTAAACTACGAGCAGTACTTC

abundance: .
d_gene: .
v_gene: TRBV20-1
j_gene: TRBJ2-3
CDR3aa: CSARRTAITDTQYF
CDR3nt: TGCAGTGCTAGAAGGACGGCCATCACAGATACGCAGTATTTT

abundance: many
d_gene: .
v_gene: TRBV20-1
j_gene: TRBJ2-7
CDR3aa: CSASGTHYEQYF
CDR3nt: TGCAGTGCTAGTGGGACACACTACGAGCAGTACTTC

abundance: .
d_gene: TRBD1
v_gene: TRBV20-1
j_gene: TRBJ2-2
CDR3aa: CSGTGETGELFF
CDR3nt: TGCAGTGGGACAGGGGAAACCGGGGAGCTGTTTTTT

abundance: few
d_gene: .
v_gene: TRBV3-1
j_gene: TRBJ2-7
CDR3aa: CASSNSLGREISYEQYF
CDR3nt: TGTGCCAGCAGCAACTCACTTGGACGGGAGATCTCCTACGAGCAGTACTTC

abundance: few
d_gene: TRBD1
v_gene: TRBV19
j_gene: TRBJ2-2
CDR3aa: CASSTGGWGTGELFF
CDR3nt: TGTGCCAGTAGCACAGGGGGCTGGGGCACCGGGGAGCTGTTTTTT

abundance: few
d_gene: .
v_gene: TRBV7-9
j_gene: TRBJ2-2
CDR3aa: CASSLIENTGELFF
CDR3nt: TGTGCCAGCAGCTTAATTGAGAACACCGGGGAGCTGTTTTTT

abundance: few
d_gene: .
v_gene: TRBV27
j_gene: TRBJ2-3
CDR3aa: CASSSLLEADTQYF
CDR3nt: TGTGCCAGCAGTTCCCTACTAGAAGCAGATACGCAGTATTTT

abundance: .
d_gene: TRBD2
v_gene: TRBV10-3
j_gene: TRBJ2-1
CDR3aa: CAISDLGLEGDEQFF
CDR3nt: TGTGCCATCAGTGACTTGGGACTAGAGGGCGATGAGCAGTTCTTC

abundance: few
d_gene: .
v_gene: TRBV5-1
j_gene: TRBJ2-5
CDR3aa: CASSTRLHGTYQETQYF
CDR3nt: TGCGCCAGCAGCACCAGGCTCCACGGGACATACCAAGAGACCCAGTACTTC

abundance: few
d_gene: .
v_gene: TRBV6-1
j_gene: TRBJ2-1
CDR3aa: CASRLSGPYNEQFF
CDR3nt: TGTGCCAGCAGACTTTCGGGCCCCTACAATGAGCAGTTCTTC

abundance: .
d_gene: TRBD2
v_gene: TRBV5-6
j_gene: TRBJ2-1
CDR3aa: CASSFGLAVYNEQFF
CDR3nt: TGTGCCAGCAGCTTTGGGCTAGCGGTCTACAATGAGCAGTTCTTC

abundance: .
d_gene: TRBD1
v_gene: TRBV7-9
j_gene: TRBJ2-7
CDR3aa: CASSIQGARSHEQYF
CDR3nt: TGTGCCAGCAGCATACAGGGGGCGCGGAGCCACGAGCAGTACTTC

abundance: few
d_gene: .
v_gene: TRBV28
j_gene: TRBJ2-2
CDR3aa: CASSRGDIGTGELFF
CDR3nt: TGTGCCAGTTCTCGGGGGGACATCGGCACCGGGGAGCTGTTTTTT

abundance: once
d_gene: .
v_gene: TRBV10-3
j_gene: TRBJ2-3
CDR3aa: CAISGSGADTQYF
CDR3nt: TGTGCCATCAGTGGTTCAGGGGCAGATACGCAGTATTTT